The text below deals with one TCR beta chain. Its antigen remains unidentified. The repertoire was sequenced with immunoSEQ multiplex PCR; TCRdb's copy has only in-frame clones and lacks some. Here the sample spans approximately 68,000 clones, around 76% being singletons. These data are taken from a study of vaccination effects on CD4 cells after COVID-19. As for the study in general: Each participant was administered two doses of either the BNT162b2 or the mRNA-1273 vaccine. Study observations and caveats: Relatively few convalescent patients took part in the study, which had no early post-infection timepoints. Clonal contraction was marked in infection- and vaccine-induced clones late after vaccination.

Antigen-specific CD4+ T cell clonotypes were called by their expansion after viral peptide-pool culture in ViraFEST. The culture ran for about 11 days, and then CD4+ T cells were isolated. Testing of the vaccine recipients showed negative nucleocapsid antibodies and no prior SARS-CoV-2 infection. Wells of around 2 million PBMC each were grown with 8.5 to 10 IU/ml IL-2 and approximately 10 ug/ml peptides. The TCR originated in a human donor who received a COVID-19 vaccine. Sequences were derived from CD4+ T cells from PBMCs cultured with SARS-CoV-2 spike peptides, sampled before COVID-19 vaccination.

The CDR3 is CASSPSWGYNSPLHF. CDR3 DNA sequence: TGTGCCAGCAGCCCCTCGTGGGGGTATAATTCACCCCTCCACTTT. This chain links TRBV27 with TRBJ1-6; D possibly corresponds to TRBD1 (5 bases). This CDR3 has 15 amino acids. Looked up from germline, CDR1 is MNHEY and CDR2 is SMNVEV (reference sequence). Trimming took off 6 bases at V and 4 bases at J, with 13 bases between the two ends.